A single T cell receptor beta chain is shown here with its context. Its target antigen remains unknown. No base quality values were provided; no much bigger clone lies one nucleotide off. The record originates from a study of T cell responses to AZD1222 COVID-19 vaccine listed by TCRdb under 2021. About the study as a whole: AZD1222 recipients whose second dose came at about 4 weeks and those whose second dose came at about 12 weeks were combined into one group, since spike-specific TCR depth and breadth did not differ between the two schedules. Trial participants were enrolled by age into subgroups of 18-55, 56-69 and 70-plus years, and about 150, 27 and 61 TCR-sequenced participants, respectively, were included in these subgroups. TCR sequencing was performed for over 230 trial participants, of whom about 200 were given two doses of AZD1222 and around 25 were given two doses of MenACWY control vaccine. General findings and caveats noted by the study authors: Participants were mostly white British, with more females than males. The authors suggested clonal diversity may have been underestimated. Reportedly, almost half of the unique spike-specific TCRs recognized epitopes lying outside the regions that are mutated in the B.1.351 and B.1.1.7 variants. CD4 TCRs associated with the vaccine covered the entire spike protein, and the dominant responses were in regions 160-218 and 743-854. In the small 56-69-year group, the increase in depth fell short of significance, most likely because of low power. After two AZD1222 doses, both the breadth and the depth of spike-specific TCRs were significantly higher than at day 0 and than in MenACWY recipients. Because no day 14 peak-response samples were available, the repertoires could be characterized only after the peak T cell response. Conclusions about previously exposed vaccinees are limited because only five or six AZD1222 recipients were SARS-CoV-2 seropositive at baseline.

Per the publication, the time point label means: baseline before first vaccination. Vaccinee samples were obtained from the UK trials COV001 and COV002, which included a single-blind randomized controlled phase 2/3 trial of AZD1222 (ChAdOx1 nCoV-19) in healthy adults. For TCRbeta chain sequencing, PBMC samples were collected from trial participants at day 0 and at day 28 after the second dose. The CDR3 regions of human TCRbeta chains were subjected to immunosequencing. In the source study's methods: Repertoire TCRs were checked for matches against a reference library of SARS-CoV-2-specific TCRs that had been generated using the MIRA antigen-specificity platform. Breadth was defined as the fraction of unique TCRs that were SARS-CoV-2-associated. Depth was defined as the fraction of total T cells that were SARS-CoV-2-associated. Using the MIRA data, each spike-specific TCR was mapped to the spike region that the TCR reacts to and placed in a CD4 or CD8 class. Log10-transformed breadth and depth values were compared by one-way ANOVA with Sidak's multiple comparisons tests. This immuneACCESS table, as held by TCRdb, lists in-frame sequences with V and J called but not all clones. Of the missing ones, under half trace to an unresolved V gene in checked studies; the others have no known cause. The D gene and trimming were derived from the DNA, and the V and J assignments and clone size from that table. The sample table contains approximately 110,000 clones; only one count was recorded for just under 95% of them. Roughly 2.2% of the sample lies in the top ten.

The cysteine opens and the phenylalanine closes a CDR3 of 17 amino acids. This entry keeps only the CDR3 DNA: 51 bases, framed from base 1. Sequenced here: peripheral blood, sampled on day 0 of AZD1222 vaccination. This TCR derives from an adult in good health. The rearrangement joined TRBV12-1 to TRBJ1-1. TRBV12-1 is a recognized pseudogene. CDR3 region: CASAPLFQFYWDTEAFF. The DNA sequence follows: TGTGCCAGCGCCCCATTGTTTCAGTTTTATTGGGACACTGAAGCTTTCTTT.